The 30 T cell receptor beta chains reported below all come from one sample, sequenced in a study of control samples from healthy donors and cancer patients. The repertoire was sequenced with immunoSEQ multiplex PCR; TCRdb's copy has only in-frame clones and lacks some. The sample carries fewer than 85,000 clones, about 94% recorded once. The sequencing sample was made of blood. The receptors derive from a woman aged 30 to 39 in good health.

The chain joins TRBV2 to TRBJ2-2; 7 positions match TRBD1. V trimming: 4 bases; J trimming: 6 bases; junction bases outside the gene matches: 8. The germline V gene has CDR1 SNHLY and CDR2 FYNNEI. CDR3 length equals 15 residues. Written as DNA, the CDR3 is TGTGCCAGCAGTGTGTCTAGGGGGCAGGCCGGGGAGCTGTTTTTT. Translated: CASSVSRGQAGELFF.

V gene TRBV6-5 combines with J gene TRBJ1-1; D gene ambiguous. The CDR3 covers 12 residues. The V gene's germline CDR1 is MNHEY and CDR2 SVGAGI. Between the trimmed V and J ends, which lost 7 bases and 5 bases, there was a span of 11 bases. The CDR3 nucleotides are TGTGCCAGCAATCGTCCGGGGACTGAAGCTTTCTTT. Translated, it gives CASNRPGTEAFF.

The chain couples TRBV29-1 to TRBJ1-5; D may be TRBD1 (6 bases). Germline V lookup: CDR1 SQVTM, CDR2 ANQGSEA. Trimming removed 6 bases at V and 4 bases at J, with 13 bases between. CDR3 length: 13 residues. DNA of the CDR3: TGCAGCGTGAGACAGGTAAGGAATCAGCCCCAGCATTTT. It encodes CSVRQVRNQPQHF.

The chain uses TRBV25-1 and TRBJ1-3, with a possible D match to TRBD1 (5 bases). Trimming took off 6 bases at V and 0 bases at J, with 9 bases between the two ends. The CDR3 loop spans 14 amino acids. Germline V lookup: CDR1 MGHDK, CDR2 SYGVNS. CDR3 nucleotides: TGTGCCAGCAGCCCCGGGACCTCTGGAAACACCATATATTTT. It yields the protein CASSPGTSGNTIYF.

The chain links TRBV30 to TRBJ1-5; D gene unclear. The germline V gene has CDR1 GTSNPN and CDR2 SVGIG (reference sequence). The CDR3 covers 14 residues. The ends were cut back, 2 bases at V and 0 bases at J, with 8 bases in the middle. DNA for the CDR3: TGTGCCTGGAGTTCCCGGATTAGCAATCAGCCCCAGCATTTT. It translates to CAWSSRISNQPQHF.

The count of this clone is one. The gene calls are TRBV3-1 (or the pseudogene TRBV3-2) and TRBJ1-4; 9 nucleotides line up with TRBD1. The J segment lost 7 bases and the V segment lost 1 base, leaving 7 bases of the junction unmatched. From germline, CDR1 is LGHDT and CDR2 YNNKEL (reference sequence). This CDR3 comprises 16 residues. The CDR3 nucleotides read TGTGCCAGCAGCCAAGGAGTAGGGGGACAGGGTGAAAAACTGTTTTTT. Encoded protein: CASSQGVGGQGEKLFF.

The V and J genes are TRBV7-9 and TRBJ2-2; 8 bases agree with TRBD2. J was trimmed by 5 bases and V by 4 bases; bases with no gene match: 9. There are 16 residues in the CDR3. Germline-derived CDR1 and CDR2 are SEHNR and FQNEAQ (reference sequence). The CDR3 DNA reads TGTGCCAGCAGCTCTATCGGGACTAGAGGTACCGGGGAGCTGTTTTTT. It yields the protein CASSSIGTRGTGELFF.

The chain uses TRBV5-6 and TRBJ1-5, with D possibly matching TRBD1 (5 bases). The length of the CDR3 is 14 residues. Germline V gives CDR1 SGHDT, CDR2 YYEEEE. V shed 5 bases and J shed 2 bases, with 11 bases lying between them. CDR3 DNA: TGTGCCAGCAGTACTAGGGGACGCAATCAGCCCCAGCATTTT. It yields the protein CASSTRGRNQPQHF.

This clone was picked up one time. V usage is TRBV20-1 and J usage is TRBJ1-6; possible D gene TRBD1, 5 bases. Trimming took 6 bases from V and 9 from J, leaving 9 bases between them. This CDR3 is 11 amino acids long. CDR1 and CDR2 from the germline V gene are DFQATT and SNEGSKA (reference sequence). As DNA, the CDR3 is TGCAGTGCGACAGAAGGTTCACCCCTCCACTTT. Protein product: CSATEGSPLHF.

The V call is TRBV29-1, the J call TRBJ1-2, with D uncertain. Germline V gene data show CDR1 as SQVTM and CDR2 as ANQGSEA. The V end lost 3 bases, the J end lost 4 bases, and 6 bases lay between the germline ends. This CDR3 is 11 amino acids long. Here the CDR3 reads CSVDRIYGYTF. In DNA, the CDR3 is TGCAGCGTTGACAGGATCTATGGCTACACCTTC. The full variable domain, completed using reference TRBV29-1 and TRBJ1-2, is SAVISQKPSRDICQRGTSLTIQCQVDSQVTMMFWYRQQPGQSLTLIATANQGSEATYESGFVIDKFPISRPNLTFSTLTVSNMSPEDSSIYLCSVDRIYGYTFGSGTRLTVV.

The V call is TRBV23-1, the J call TRBJ1-3, with D hard to call. TRBV23-1 is recorded as an ORF, its role being uncertain. The CDR3 covers 14 residues. V shed 7 bases and J shed 0 bases, with 10 bases lying between them. Written as DNA, the CDR3 is TGCGCCAGCAACCCGCGCACCTCTGGAAACACCATATATTTT. This sequence encodes CASNPRTSGNTIYF.

The chain recombines TRBV28 with TRBJ1-4, with D perhaps TRBD1 (5 bases). V was pared by 8 bases and J by 7 bases, with 14 bases between. The CDR3 contains 13 residues. The V gene's germline CDR1 is MDHEN and CDR2 SYDVKM. CDR3 loop: CASLEGRGEKLFF. The CDR3, as DNA: TGTGCCAGCCTGGAGGGGCGAGGTGAAAAACTGTTTTTT.

This clone occurred once. The chain combines TRBV3-1 (or the pseudogene TRBV3-2) with TRBJ1-5; TRBD1 matches at 10 bases. Germline V lookup: CDR1 LGHDT, CDR2 YNNKEL (reference sequence). The CDR3 contains 15 residues. With V trimmed by 5 bases and J by 3 bases, 4 bases remained unmatched. CDR3 loop: CASSDRGHNNQPQHF. The CDR3, as DNA: TGTGCCAGCAGCGACAGGGGGCACAACAATCAGCCCCAGCATTTT.

This clone was detected once. The chain employs TRBV7-6 and TRBJ2-2; D unclear. V lost 0 bases and J 5 bases, leaving 10 bases between the germline ends. The CDR3 length is 15 residues. Germline V gene lookup returns CDR1 SGHVS and CDR2 FNYEAQ. The CDR3 loop is CASSLAVTRTGELFF. The CDR3 region has the DNA TGTGCCAGCAGCTTAGCGGTTACCAGAACCGGGGAGCTGTTTTTT.

This clone has only a few counts. The chain couples TRBV6-4 to TRBJ2-7, with 9 bases lining up with TRBD2. The length of the CDR3 is 13 residues. The germline gives CDR1 MRHNA, CDR2 SNTAGT. The CDR3 region has the DNA TGTGCTAATTCTAGCGGGGAGAAGTACGAGCAGTACTTC. Translation: CANSSGEKYEQYF.

The chain is built from TRBV6-1 and TRBJ1-4; D not resolved. The V gene's germline CDR1 is MNHNS and CDR2 SASEGT. The CDR3 runs 15 residues. V lost 2 bases to trimming and J lost 1 base, with 8 bases between them. CDR3 region: CASSERWLTNEKLFF. CDR3 DNA: TGTGCCAGCAGTGAACGGTGGTTAACTAATGAAAAACTGTTTTTT.

V is TRBV6-5 and J is TRBJ1-6; D not resolved. Trimming took off 2 bases at V and 8 bases at J, with 13 bases between the two ends. Germline CDR1 and CDR2: MNHEY and SVGAGI. The CDR3 is made up of 15 amino acids. The CDR3, as DNA: TGTGCCAGCAGTTACCAGAGAACCAGAGATTCACCCCTCCACTTT. Translated, it gives CASSYQRTRDSPLHF.

The V gene is TRBV7-2, the J gene TRBJ1-5; possibly TRBD1 for D (5 bases). Germline V lookup: CDR1 SGHTA, CDR2 FQGNSA. The CDR3 consists of 15 residues. V was shortened by 5 bases and J by 4 bases, with 15 bases between the two germline ends. The CDR3 protein is CASSPAEGRNQPQHF. For the CDR3, the DNA is TGTGCCAGCAGCCCCGCGGAGGGGAGGAATCAGCCCCAGCATTTT.

This clone was observed once. J is TRBJ2-1 and V is TRBV4-1; D not certain. The ends were cut back, 4 bases at V and 12 bases at J, with 13 bases in the middle. In germline, CDR1 is MGHRA, CDR2 YSYEKL. The CDR3 extends over 12 amino acids. As DNA, the CDR3 is TGCGCCAGCAGCCCACCTGGGATAGGGCAGTTCTTC. Translation: CASSPPGIGQFF.

V is TRBV5-1 and J is TRBJ2-2; TRBD1 or TRBD2 may be the D gene (5 bases each). CDR1 SGHRS and CDR2 YFSETQ come from the germline V gene. The CDR3 spans 14 residues. Trimming pared 2 bases from V and 6 bases from J, leaving 11 bases between. The chain's CDR3 is CASSFGRDAGELFF. The CDR3 region has the DNA TGCGCCAGCAGCTTTGGCCGGGACGCCGGGGAGCTGTTTTTT.

The genes are TRBV4-1 and TRBJ1-5, with 7 bases matching TRBD1. Per the germline V gene, CDR1 is MGHRA and CDR2 is YSYEKL. J was trimmed by 6 bases and V by 1 base; bases with no gene match: 9. This CDR3 is 16 amino acids long. CDR3 protein: CASSQVPHRGPQPQHF. The DNA of the CDR3 is TGCGCCAGCAGCCAAGTGCCCCACAGGGGTCCTCAGCCCCAGCATTTT.

This chain connects TRBV4-2 to TRBJ1-1; 7 nucleotides agree with TRBD1. This CDR3 region has 15 residues. Germline CDR1 reads LGHNA; CDR2 reads YNFKEQ. V trimming: 3 bases; J trimming: 3 bases; junction bases outside the gene matches: 7. The CDR3 protein is CASSHLGTADTEAFF. CDR3 DNA sequence: TGTGCCAGCAGCCATCTCGGGACAGCTGACACTGAAGCTTTCTTT.

The gene calls are TRBV5-6 and TRBJ2-2; D remains unclear. CDR1 is SGHDT and CDR2 is YYEEEE in the germline V gene. V lost 0 bases and J lost 6, with 6 bases in between. The CDR3 extends over 13 amino acids. The CDR3 DNA reads as TGTGCCAGCAGCTTGGCCTCAGCCGGGGAGCTGTTTTTT. It encodes CASSLASAGELFF.

This clone was counted only a few times. The chain couples TRBV30 to TRBJ1-6; D might be TRBD1 (6 bases). This CDR3 has 13 amino acids. Germline V gene lookup returns CDR1 GTSNPN and CDR2 SVGIG (reference sequence). The V end lost 4 bases, the J end lost 6 bases, and 10 bases lay between the germline ends. DNA of the CDR3: TGTGCCTGGAATCACAGGGTTAATTCACCCCTCCACTTT. Its protein product is CAWNHRVNSPLHF.

V usage is TRBV19 and J usage is TRBJ2-5; 11 positions match TRBD2. After removal of 0 bases from V and 7 bases from J, the junction contained 1 base not matched to a gene. The germline V gene has CDR1 LNHDA and CDR2 SQIVND (reference sequence). The CDR3 is 14 residues long. This CDR3 reads CASSIDTSGGTQYF. CDR3 bases: TGTGCCAGTAGTATAGATACTAGCGGGGGGACCCAGTACTTC.

The CDR3 loop reads CASSTDRGKAEQYV. The CDR3 nucleotides are TGTGCCAGCAGCACGGACAGGGGCAAGGCCGAGCAGTACGTC. The rearrangement uses TRBV21-1 and TRBJ2-7; TRBD1, as called in the table, went unchecked against the DNA. TRBV21-1 is tagged as a pseudogene. CDR3 length: 14 amino acids.

The CDR3 sequence: CASSHLAGTGSTEAFF. The CDR3 region has the DNA TGTGCCAGCAGCCACCTCGCCGGGACAGGCAGCACTGAAGCTTTCTTT. The chain has TRBV3-1 (or the pseudogene TRBV3-2) and TRBJ1-1, with 8 bases lining up with TRBD1. The germline V gene has CDR1 LGHDT and CDR2 YNNKEL (reference sequence). With V trimmed by 3 bases and J by 4 bases, 10 bases remained unmatched. There are 16 residues in the CDR3.

The V call is TRBV5-1, the J call TRBJ1-1; D may be TRBD1 (5 bases). The germline V gene encodes CDR1 SGHRS and CDR2 YFSETQ. V was cut by 2 bases and J by 1 base, with 9 bases left in between. The CDR3 is 14 amino acids. The CDR3 DNA reads TGCGCCAGCAGCTTTTTGGGGGAGAACACTGAAGCTTTCTTT. Residues: CASSFLGENTEAFF.

The chain joins TRBV27 to TRBJ2-4; D perhaps matches TRBD1 (6 bases). The CDR3 sequence is 14 residues long. Between the trimmed V and J ends, which lost 2 bases and 2 bases, there was a span of 7 bases. Looked up from germline, CDR1 is MNHEY and CDR2 is SMNVEV (reference sequence). CDR3 bases: TGTGCCAGCAGTTTAAGGGGGTCCAAAAACATTCAGTACTTC. This gives the protein CASSLRGSKNIQYF.

The V and J genes are TRBV2 and TRBJ1-2; D call uncertain. CDR1 is SNHLY, CDR2 FYNNEI, per germline. The CDR3 runs 12 residues. With 2 bases removed from V and 7 bases from J, the gap between germline ends came to 8 bases. CDR3 sequence: CASSERYRGYTF. CDR3 coding DNA: TGTGCCAGCAGTGAACGGTATCGTGGCTACACCTTC.